A selection of T cell receptor beta chains follows, all from one sample in a study of T-cell reconstitution after alpha-beta-depleted transplantation in children. From the PCR reads, TCRdb called clonotypes with MiXCR, one entry per CDR3 protein. The sample yields approximately 350,000 distinct CDR3 sequences, 13% seen once. The sample in question was PBMCs, obtained from the stem cell graft. The receptors here all came from a human donor who donated a stem cell graft to a child with Fanconi anemia. Both conserved end residues are part of each CDR3. A D gene is named only where the DNA matches it firmly. Part of the rows lack a size; the others show once, few, many or a class for expanded clones.

TGTGCCATCAGTGAGTCGACAACAGGGGCTTCCTATGGCTACACCTTC | CAISESTTGASYGYTF | TRBJ1-2 | TRBD1 | NA | TRBV10-3
TGCAGTGCTAGAGGCGGACAAGGGAACACTGAAGCTTTCTTT | CSARGGQGNTEAFF | TRBJ1-1 | NA | NA | TRBV20-1
TGTGCCACCGAACCGGGACAGGGGGTATTGAACACTGAAGCTTTCTTT | CATEPGQGVLNTEAFF | TRBJ1-1 | TRBD1 | few | TRBV10-3
TGTGCCAGCTTCGACAGATACAATGAGCAGTTCTTC | CASFDRYNEQFF | TRBJ2-1 | NA | NA | TRBV25-1
TGTGCCAGCAGAAAAAGCGGGGGGACTACAGATACGCAGTATTTT | CASRKSGGTTDTQYF | TRBJ2-3 | TRBD2 | many | TRBV28
TGTGCGCTGGACCTACAGGGGATGGACGAGCAGTACTTC | CALDLQGMDEQYF | TRBJ2-7 | TRBD1 | many | TRBV30
TGCGCCAGCAGCTTGGACGGGACTAGTCCCACAGATACGCAGTATTTT | CASSLDGTSPTDTQYF | TRBJ2-3 | TRBD2 | NA | TRBV5-1
TGTGCCAGCAGTCCCTACGGGGGGGACGGAAATGAGCAGTTCTTC | CASSPYGGDGNEQFF | TRBJ2-1 | TRBD2 | NA | TRBV12-3/TRBV12-4
TGCAGCGTGATATCCGACAACCACAATGAGCAGTTCTTC | CSVISDNHNEQFF | TRBJ2-1 | NA | NA | TRBV29-1
TGTGCCAGCAGTACGGGACTTTGGGTGGGTGAGCAGTTCTTC | CASSTGLWVGEQFF | TRBJ2-1 | NA | few | TRBV27
TGCGCCAGCGGGAGGTCTAGTGCTGAAGCTTTCTTT | CASGRSSAEAFF | TRBJ1-1 | NA | NA | TRBV4-1
TGCGCCAGCAGCCACCCGGGTTTGGGTTCTGTCTTC | CASSHPGLGSVF | TRBJ2-1 | NA | NA | TRBV4-1
TGTGCCAGCACTGCCGGGACTAGCAACCATGAGCAGTTCTTC | CASTAGTSNHEQFF | TRBJ2-1 | TRBD2 | NA | TRBV12-3/TRBV12-4
TGCAGCGTTGAAAGCCCAGGGGACGGCTACACCTTC | CSVESPGDGYTF | TRBJ1-2 | NA | many | TRBV29-1
TGTGCCACCAGCGGTGGACAGGGTCGACAGCCCCAGCATTTT | CATSGGQGRQPQHF | TRBJ1-5 | TRBD1 | NA | TRBV15
TGTGCCAGCCGCTACACAGGGAGCTATGGCTACACCTTC | CASRYTGSYGYTF | TRBJ1-2 | NA | NA | TRBV27